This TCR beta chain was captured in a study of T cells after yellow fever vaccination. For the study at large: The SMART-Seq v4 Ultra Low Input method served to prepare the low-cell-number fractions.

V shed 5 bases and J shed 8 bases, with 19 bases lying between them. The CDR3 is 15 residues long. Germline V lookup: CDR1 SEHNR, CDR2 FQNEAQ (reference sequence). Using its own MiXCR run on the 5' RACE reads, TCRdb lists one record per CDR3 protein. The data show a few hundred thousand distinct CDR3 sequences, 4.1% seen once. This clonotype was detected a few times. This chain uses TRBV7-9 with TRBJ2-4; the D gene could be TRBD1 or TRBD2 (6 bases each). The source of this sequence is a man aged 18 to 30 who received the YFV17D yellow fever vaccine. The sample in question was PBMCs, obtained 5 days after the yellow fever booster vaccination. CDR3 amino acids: CASSPRFGGADIQYF. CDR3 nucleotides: TGTGCCAGCAGCCCGCGTTTCGGGGGCGCCGACATTCAGTACTTC. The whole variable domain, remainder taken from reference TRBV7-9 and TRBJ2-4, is DTGVSQNPRHKITKRGQNVTFRCDPISEHNRLYWYRQTLGQGPEFLTYFQNEAQLEKSRLLSDRFSAERPKGSFSTLEIQRTEQGDSAMYLCASSPRFGGADIQYFGAGTRLSVL.